The sequence of this TCR beta chain was determined in a study of blood T cells in healthy people across ages. Study observations and caveats: TCR beta diversity per million T cells fell roughly linearly with age.

On this clonotype itself: Its matching antigen is unknown.

This CDR3 contains 16 residues. Per the germline V gene, CDR1 is SGDLS and CDR2 is YYNGEE. With 0 bases clipped from V and 4 bases from J, the junction kept 7 bases outside the gene matches. With a J-beta primer mix and a sample-barcoded 5' primer, a second PCR ran about 7 to 11 cycles. One entry per CDR3 protein results from TCRdb running MiXCR on the 5' RACE reads. The data contain roughly 500,000 distinct CDR3 sequences, nearly 25% of them singletons. In addition, the sample was reused for a study of T cells of mothers and their children. That source reports: All extracted RNA went into cDNA synthesis, around 1.6 ug per 15 ul.

The gene calls are TRBV9 and TRBJ2-5; 9 nucleotides line up with TRBD2. This receptor was taken from a boy between 10 and 17 years old in good health. The sequenced sample was blood. CDR3 protein: CASSVDGGGAGETQYF. DNA for the CDR3: TGTGCCAGCAGCGTAGACGGCGGGGGGGCTGGAGAGACCCAGTACTTC.